This TCR beta chain comes out of a study of OX40 agonist ivuxolimab in advanced cancers. General study results and limits: In general, CD8+ T cells held more expanded clones than CD4+ did, on average.

Concerning this clone: The antigen is not known.

The germline CDR1 and CDR2 sequences are SEHNR and FQNEAQ (reference sequence). V was clipped by 5 bases and J by 10 bases; unmatched bases: 6. CDR3 length equals 15 residues. TCRdb's copy holds only in-frame clones and misses some; the assay was immunoSEQ multiplex PCR. The sample yields roughly 53,000 clones, about 88% seen once. The TCR comes from an adult with an advanced solid tumor such as melanoma, head and neck, liver or kidney cancer. Sequencing used CD4+ or CD8+ T cells sorted from blood, obtained in a trial of the OX40 agonist ivuxolimab. The chain joins TRBV7-9 to TRBJ2-1; 15 nucleotides align to TRBD2. The CDR3 DNA sequence: TGTGCCAGCAGCGGAAGGACTAGCGGGAGGGACGAGCAGTTCTTC. Amino acids: CASSGRTSGRDEQFF.